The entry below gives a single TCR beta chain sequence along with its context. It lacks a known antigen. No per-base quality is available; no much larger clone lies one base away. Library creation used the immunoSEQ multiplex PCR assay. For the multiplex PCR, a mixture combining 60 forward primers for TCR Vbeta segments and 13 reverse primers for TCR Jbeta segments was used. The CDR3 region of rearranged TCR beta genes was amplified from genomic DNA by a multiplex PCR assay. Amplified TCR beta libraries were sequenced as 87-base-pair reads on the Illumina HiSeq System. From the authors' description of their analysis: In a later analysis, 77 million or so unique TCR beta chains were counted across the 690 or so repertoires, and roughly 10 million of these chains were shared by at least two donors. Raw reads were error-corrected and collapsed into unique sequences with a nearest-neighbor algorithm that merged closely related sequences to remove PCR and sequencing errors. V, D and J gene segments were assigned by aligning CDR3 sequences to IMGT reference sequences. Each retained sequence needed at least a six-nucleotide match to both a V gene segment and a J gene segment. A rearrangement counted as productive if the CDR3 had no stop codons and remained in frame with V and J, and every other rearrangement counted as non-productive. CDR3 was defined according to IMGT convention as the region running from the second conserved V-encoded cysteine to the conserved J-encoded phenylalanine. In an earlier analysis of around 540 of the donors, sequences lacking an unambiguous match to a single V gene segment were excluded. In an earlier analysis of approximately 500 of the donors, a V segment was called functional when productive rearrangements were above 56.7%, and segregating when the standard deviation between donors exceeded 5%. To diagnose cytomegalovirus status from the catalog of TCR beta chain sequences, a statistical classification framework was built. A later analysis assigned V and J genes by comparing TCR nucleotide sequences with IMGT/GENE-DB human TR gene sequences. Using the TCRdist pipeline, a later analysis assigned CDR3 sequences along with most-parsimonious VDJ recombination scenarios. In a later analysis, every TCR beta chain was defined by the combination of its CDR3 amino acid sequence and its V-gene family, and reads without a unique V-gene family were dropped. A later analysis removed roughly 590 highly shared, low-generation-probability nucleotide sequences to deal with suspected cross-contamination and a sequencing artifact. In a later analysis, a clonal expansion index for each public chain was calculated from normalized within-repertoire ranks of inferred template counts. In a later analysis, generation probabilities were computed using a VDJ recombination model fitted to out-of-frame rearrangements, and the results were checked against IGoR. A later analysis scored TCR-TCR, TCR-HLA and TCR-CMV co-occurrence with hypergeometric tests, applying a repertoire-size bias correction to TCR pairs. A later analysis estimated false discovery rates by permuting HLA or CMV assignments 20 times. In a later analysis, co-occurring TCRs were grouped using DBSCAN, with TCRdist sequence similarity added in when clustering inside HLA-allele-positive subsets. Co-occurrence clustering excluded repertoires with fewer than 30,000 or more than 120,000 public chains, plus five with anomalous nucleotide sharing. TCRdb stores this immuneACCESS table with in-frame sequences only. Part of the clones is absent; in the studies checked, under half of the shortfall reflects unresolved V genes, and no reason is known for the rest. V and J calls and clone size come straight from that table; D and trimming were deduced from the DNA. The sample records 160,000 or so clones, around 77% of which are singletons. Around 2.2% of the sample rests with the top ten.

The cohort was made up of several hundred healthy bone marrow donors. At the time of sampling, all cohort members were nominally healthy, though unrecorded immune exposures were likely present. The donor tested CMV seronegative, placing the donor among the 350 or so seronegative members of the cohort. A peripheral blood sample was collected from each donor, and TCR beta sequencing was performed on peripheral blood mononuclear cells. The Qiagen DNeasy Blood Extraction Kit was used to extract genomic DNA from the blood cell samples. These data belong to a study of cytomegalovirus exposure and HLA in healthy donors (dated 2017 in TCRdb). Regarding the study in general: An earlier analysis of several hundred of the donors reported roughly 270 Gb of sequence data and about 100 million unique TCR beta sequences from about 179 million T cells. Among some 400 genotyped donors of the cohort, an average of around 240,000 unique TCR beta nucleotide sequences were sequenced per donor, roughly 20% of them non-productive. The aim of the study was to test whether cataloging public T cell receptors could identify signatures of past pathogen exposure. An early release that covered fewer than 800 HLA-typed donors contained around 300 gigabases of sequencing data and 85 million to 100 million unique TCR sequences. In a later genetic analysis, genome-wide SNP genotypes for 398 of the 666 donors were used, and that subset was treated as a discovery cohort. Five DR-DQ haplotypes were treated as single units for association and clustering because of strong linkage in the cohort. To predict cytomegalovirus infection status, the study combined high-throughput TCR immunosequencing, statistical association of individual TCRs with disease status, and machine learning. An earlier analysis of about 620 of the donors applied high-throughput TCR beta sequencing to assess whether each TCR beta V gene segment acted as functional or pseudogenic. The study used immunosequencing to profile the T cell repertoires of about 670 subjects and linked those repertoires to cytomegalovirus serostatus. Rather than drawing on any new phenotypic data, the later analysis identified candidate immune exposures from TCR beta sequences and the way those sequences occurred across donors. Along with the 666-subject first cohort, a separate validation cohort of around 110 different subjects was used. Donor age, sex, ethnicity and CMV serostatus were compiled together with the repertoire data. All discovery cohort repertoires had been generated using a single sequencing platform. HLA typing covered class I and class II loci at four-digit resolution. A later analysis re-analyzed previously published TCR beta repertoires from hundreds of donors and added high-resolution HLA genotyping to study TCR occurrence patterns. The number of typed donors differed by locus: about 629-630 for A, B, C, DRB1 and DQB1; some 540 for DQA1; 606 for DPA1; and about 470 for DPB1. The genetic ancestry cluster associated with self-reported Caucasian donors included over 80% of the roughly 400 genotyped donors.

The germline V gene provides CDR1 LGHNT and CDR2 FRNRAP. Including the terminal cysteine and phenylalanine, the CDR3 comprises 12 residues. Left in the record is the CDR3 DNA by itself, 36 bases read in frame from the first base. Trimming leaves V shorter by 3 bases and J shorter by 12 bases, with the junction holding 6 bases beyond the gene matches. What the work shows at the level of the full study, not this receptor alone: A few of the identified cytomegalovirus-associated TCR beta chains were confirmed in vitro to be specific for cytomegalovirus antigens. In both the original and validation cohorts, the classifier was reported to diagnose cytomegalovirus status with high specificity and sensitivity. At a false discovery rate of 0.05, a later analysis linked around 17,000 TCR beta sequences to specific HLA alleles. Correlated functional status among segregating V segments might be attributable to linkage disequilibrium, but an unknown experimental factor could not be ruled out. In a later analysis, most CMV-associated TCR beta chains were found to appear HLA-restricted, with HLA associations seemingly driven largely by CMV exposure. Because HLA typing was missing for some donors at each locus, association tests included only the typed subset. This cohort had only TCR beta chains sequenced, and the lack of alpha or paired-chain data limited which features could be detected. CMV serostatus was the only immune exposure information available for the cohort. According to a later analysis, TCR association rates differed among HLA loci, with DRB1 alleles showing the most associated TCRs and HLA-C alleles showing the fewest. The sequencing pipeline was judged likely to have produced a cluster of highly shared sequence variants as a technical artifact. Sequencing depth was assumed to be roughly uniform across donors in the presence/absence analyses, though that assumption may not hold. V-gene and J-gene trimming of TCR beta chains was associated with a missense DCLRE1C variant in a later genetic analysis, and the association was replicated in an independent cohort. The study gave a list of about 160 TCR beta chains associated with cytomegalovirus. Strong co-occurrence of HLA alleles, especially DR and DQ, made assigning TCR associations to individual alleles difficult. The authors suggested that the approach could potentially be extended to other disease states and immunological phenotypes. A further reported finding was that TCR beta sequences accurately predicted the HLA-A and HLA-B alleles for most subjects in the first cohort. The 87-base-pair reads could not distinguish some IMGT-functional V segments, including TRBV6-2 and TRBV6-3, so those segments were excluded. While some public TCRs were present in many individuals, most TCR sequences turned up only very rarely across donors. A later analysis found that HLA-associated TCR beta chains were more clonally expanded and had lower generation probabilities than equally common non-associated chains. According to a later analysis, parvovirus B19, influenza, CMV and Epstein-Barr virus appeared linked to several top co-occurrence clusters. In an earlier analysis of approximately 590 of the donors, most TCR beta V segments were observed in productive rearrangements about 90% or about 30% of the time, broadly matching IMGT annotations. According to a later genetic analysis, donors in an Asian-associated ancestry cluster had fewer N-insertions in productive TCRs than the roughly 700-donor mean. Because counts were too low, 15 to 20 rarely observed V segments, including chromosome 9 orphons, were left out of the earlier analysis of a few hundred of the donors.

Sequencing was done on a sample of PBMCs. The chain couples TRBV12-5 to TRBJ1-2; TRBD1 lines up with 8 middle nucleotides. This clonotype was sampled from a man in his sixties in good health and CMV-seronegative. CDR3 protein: CASGLGQGLNTF. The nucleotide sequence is TGTGCTAGTGGTTTAGGACAGGGTCTCAACACCTTC.